The T cell receptor beta chain under discussion was sequenced for a study of blood T cell repertoires in COVID-19. CDR1 and CDR2 from the germline V gene are SEHNR and FQNEAQ (reference sequence). V was shortened by 0 bases and J by 4 bases, with 9 bases between the two germline ends. The CDR3 covers 14 residues. Profiling relied on immunoSEQ multiplex PCR, and the TCRdb table lists in-frame clones only, not all of them. The table has about 250,000 clones, approximately 86% seen once. This sequence was found in a man aged 80 or over with acute or convalescent COVID-19. The V call is TRBV7-9, the J call TRBJ2-5; D might be TRBD1 (5 bases). The sequencing sample was made of peripheral blood. This CDR3 is CASSLAQGSETQYF. CDR3 nucleotides: TGTGCCAGCAGCTTAGCGCAGGGATCAGAGACCCAGTACTTC.